Listed below are T cell receptor beta chains from one sample, sequenced in a study of T-cell memory formation after mild COVID-19. TCRdb reanalysed the 5' RACE reads using MiXCR and keeps one entry per CDR3 protein. The sample records 110,000 or so distinct CDR3 sequences, 22% being singletons. The sample was PBMCs or a T cell subset sorted from them (not recorded which). The receptors come from a man younger than 30 who had mild COVID-19 (a few samples of this study predate the infection). Cell type and time point are not known. CDR3s include the opening cysteine and the closing phenylalanine or tryptophan. Fields, in order: CDR3 DNA, CDR3 protein, clone size, J gene, V gene, D gene. A D gene is named only where the DNA matches it firmly. The size of a clone is reported for some rows only, either as once, few or many, or as a class for expanded clones.

cdr3_nt: TGTGCCAGCAGTTACGACAGGGGATCGGCCGGGGAGCTGTTTTTT
cdr3_aa: CASSYDRGSAGELFF
clone_size: .
j_call: TRBJ2-2
v_call: TRBV6-5
d_call: TRBD1

cdr3_nt: TGTGCCAGCAGCTTCGAGCGGAACCCCTATGGCTACACCTTC
cdr3_aa: CASSFERNPYGYTF
clone_size: .
j_call: TRBJ1-2
v_call: TRBV5-4
d_call: .

cdr3_nt: TGTGCCAGCAGCCCTTATAAGCTCCAAGAGACCCAGTACTTC
cdr3_aa: CASSPYKLQETQYF
clone_size: many
j_call: TRBJ2-5
v_call: TRBV11-2
d_call: .

cdr3_nt: TGTGCCAGCAGTTCATGGTCAGGGACCCCCTACTACGAGCAGTACTTC
cdr3_aa: CASSSWSGTPYYEQYF
clone_size: .
j_call: TRBJ2-7
v_call: TRBV27
d_call: .

cdr3_nt: TGCGCCAGCAGCCCAGGGGGGCAGGTTGGAACCGGGGAGCTGTTTTTT
cdr3_aa: CASSPGGQVGTGELFF
clone_size: .
j_call: TRBJ2-2
v_call: TRBV5-1
d_call: .

cdr3_nt: TGTGCCAGCTCACCAGTATCGTCCCTATGGCGGTTGCCCACCAGGGAGACCCAGTACTTC
cdr3_aa: CASSPVSSLWRLPTRETQYF
clone_size: few
j_call: TRBJ2-5
v_call: TRBV18
d_call: .

cdr3_nt: TGCGCCAGCAGCGCCTATGGGGAAGAGAATGAGCAGTTCTTC
cdr3_aa: CASSAYGEENEQFF
clone_size: .
j_call: TRBJ2-1
v_call: TRBV5-1
d_call: .

cdr3_nt: TGTGCCAGCAGTGGGGCCAATGAGCAGTTCTTC
cdr3_aa: CASSGANEQFF
clone_size: many
j_call: TRBJ2-1
v_call: TRBV25-1
d_call: .

cdr3_nt: TGTGCCAGTAGCCCAACCGGGACACATTACTACGAGCAGTACTTC
cdr3_aa: CASSPTGTHYYEQYF
clone_size: .
j_call: TRBJ2-7
v_call: TRBV19
d_call: .

cdr3_nt: TGTGCCAGCAGCCAAGAAGGCGTCGGTAGCTCCTACGAGCAGTACTTC
cdr3_aa: CASSQEGVGSSYEQYF
clone_size: .
j_call: TRBJ2-7
v_call: TRBV4-2
d_call: .

cdr3_nt: TGTGCCAGCAGCTTTAGGGGTAATCAGCCCCAGCATTTT
cdr3_aa: CASSFRGNQPQHF
clone_size: .
j_call: TRBJ1-5
v_call: TRBV5-6
d_call: .

cdr3_nt: TGCGCCAGCAGCTCCGGACTTGAGGAGACCCAGTACTTC
cdr3_aa: CASSSGLEETQYF
clone_size: .
j_call: TRBJ2-5
v_call: TRBV5-1
d_call: .

cdr3_nt: TGTGCCAGCAGCTTAGTGTGGACAGGGGGCCACAATGAGCAGTTCTTC
cdr3_aa: CASSLVWTGGHNEQFF
clone_size: few
j_call: TRBJ2-1
v_call: TRBV7-9
d_call: TRBD1

cdr3_nt: TGTGCCAGCAGTGAACTGTCGGGCCCAGATACGCAGTATTTT
cdr3_aa: CASSELSGPDTQYF
clone_size: once
j_call: TRBJ2-3
v_call: TRBV6-1
d_call: .

cdr3_nt: TGCGCCAGCAGCTTGGCAGACCCGGGGGACTATGGCTACACCTTC
cdr3_aa: CASSLADPGDYGYTF
clone_size: .
j_call: TRBJ1-2
v_call: TRBV5-1
d_call: .

cdr3_nt: TGTGCCAGCAGTTACCTGGCCCGTTCGTCCCAGCATTTT
cdr3_aa: CASSYLARSSQHF
clone_size: .
j_call: TRBJ1-5
v_call: TRBV6-2/TRBV6-3
d_call: .

cdr3_nt: TGCGCCAGCAGCTTGGAGGCGGGATTTCACGAGCAGTACTTC
cdr3_aa: CASSLEAGFHEQYF
clone_size: many
j_call: TRBJ2-7
v_call: TRBV5-1
d_call: .

cdr3_nt: TGTGCCAGCAGCTTAGCAGAGGGGGCGGTAGATGAAGCTTTCTTT
cdr3_aa: CASSLAEGAVDEAFF
clone_size: .
j_call: TRBJ1-1
v_call: TRBV7-9
d_call: TRBD1

cdr3_nt: TGTGCCAGCAAAATTTCAACTAATGAAAAACTGTTTTTT
cdr3_aa: CASKISTNEKLFF
clone_size: few
j_call: TRBJ1-4
v_call: TRBV7-9
d_call: .

cdr3_nt: TGTGCCAGCAGCCAAGAACCCCCGGTGAACACCGGGGAGCTGTTTTTT
cdr3_aa: CASSQEPPVNTGELFF
clone_size: .
j_call: TRBJ2-2
v_call: TRBV4-2
d_call: .

cdr3_nt: TGCGCCAGCAGCCTCGCAAGGGGTTTGGACGAGCAGTACTTC
cdr3_aa: CASSLARGLDEQYF
clone_size: few
j_call: TRBJ2-7
v_call: TRBV5-1
d_call: .

cdr3_nt: TGCGCCAGCAGCATTGGGACTAGCGGGAACACCGGGGAGCTGTTTTTT
cdr3_aa: CASSIGTSGNTGELFF
clone_size: few
j_call: TRBJ2-2
v_call: TRBV5-1
d_call: TRBD2

cdr3_nt: TGTGCCAGCAGACCTACCCTGGGACTAGCGGGGCCCACAGATACGCAGTATTTT
cdr3_aa: CASRPTLGLAGPTDTQYF
clone_size: many
j_call: TRBJ2-3
v_call: TRBV7-8
d_call: TRBD2

cdr3_nt: TGTGCCAGCAGTTCCTCCAGGTGGTGGGCTGAAGCTTTCTTT
cdr3_aa: CASSSSRWWAEAFF
clone_size: .
j_call: TRBJ1-1
v_call: TRBV6-6
d_call: .

cdr3_nt: TGTGCCAGCAGCCCCGGACAGGGGGCTGAGGAGACCCAGTACTTC
cdr3_aa: CASSPGQGAEETQYF
clone_size: .
j_call: TRBJ2-5
v_call: TRBV3-1
d_call: TRBD1

cdr3_nt: TGTGCCAGCAGCCACCTGAGACAGGGGTACCACGAGCAGTACTTC
cdr3_aa: CASSHLRQGYHEQYF
clone_size: few
j_call: TRBJ2-7
v_call: TRBV6-2/TRBV6-3
d_call: TRBD1

cdr3_nt: TGTGCCAGCAGCTCCCCCCGAAGCTCCGGTACTGAAGCTTTCTTT
cdr3_aa: CASSSPRSSGTEAFF
clone_size: .
j_call: TRBJ1-1
v_call: TRBV7-9
d_call: .

cdr3_nt: TGTGCCAGCAGCTCGACAGGGCACTATGGCTACACCTTC
cdr3_aa: CASSSTGHYGYTF
clone_size: .
j_call: TRBJ1-2
v_call: TRBV27
d_call: TRBD1

cdr3_nt: TGCGCCAGCAGCAAAGGGACGGGGGGGATGAACACTGAAGCTTTCTTT
cdr3_aa: CASSKGTGGMNTEAFF
clone_size: once
j_call: TRBJ1-1
v_call: TRBV4-3
d_call: .

cdr3_nt: TGTGCCACCAGCAGGGGGGAGGGGCACCTTGAGCCCCAGCATTTT
cdr3_aa: CATSRGEGHLEPQHF
clone_size: .
j_call: TRBJ1-5
v_call: TRBV15
d_call: .

cdr3_nt: TGTGCCACCAGCACCGGACAGGATGGCGGCTACACCTTC
cdr3_aa: CATSTGQDGGYTF
clone_size: .
j_call: TRBJ1-2
v_call: TRBV15
d_call: TRBD1

cdr3_nt: TGTGCCAGCAGTCATGGGACGTGGAATTCACCCCTCCACTTT
cdr3_aa: CASSHGTWNSPLHF
clone_size: few
j_call: TRBJ1-6
v_call: TRBV7-3
d_call: .

cdr3_nt: TGCGCCAGCAGCTTGGACAGCAGTAACTATGGCTACACCTTC
cdr3_aa: CASSLDSSNYGYTF
clone_size: few
j_call: TRBJ1-2
v_call: TRBV5-1
d_call: .

cdr3_nt: TGCAGTGCTAGGGGCGGGGATGAGCAGTTCTTC
cdr3_aa: CSARGGDEQFF
clone_size: .
j_call: TRBJ2-1
v_call: TRBV20-1
d_call: .

cdr3_nt: TGCGCCAGCAGCCAAGAAAGGGCTATTGGGTACGAGCAGTACTTC
cdr3_aa: CASSQERAIGYEQYF
clone_size: .
j_call: TRBJ2-7
v_call: TRBV4-1
d_call: .

cdr3_nt: TGTGCCAGCAGTTTAACAGGGGACTCACCCCTCCACTTT
cdr3_aa: CASSLTGDSPLHF
clone_size: few
j_call: TRBJ1-6
v_call: TRBV28
d_call: TRBD1

cdr3_nt: TGTGCCAGCGCGCCAGGACTAAACTATGGCTACACCTTC
cdr3_aa: CASAPGLNYGYTF
clone_size: many
j_call: TRBJ1-2
v_call: TRBV27
d_call: .

cdr3_nt: TGTGCCAGCAAACGGGGGGAACACACAGATACGCAGTATTTT
cdr3_aa: CASKRGEHTDTQYF
clone_size: many
j_call: TRBJ2-3
v_call: TRBV6-4
d_call: TRBD2

cdr3_nt: TGTGCCAGCAGCCGCCGACTAGCGGGGGGGCAAGAGACCCAGTACTTC
cdr3_aa: CASSRRLAGGQETQYF
clone_size: .
j_call: TRBJ2-5
v_call: TRBV3-1
d_call: TRBD2

cdr3_nt: TGTGCCAGCATCACGCCTTACGGGTATGAGGGTAATTCACCCCTCCACTTT
cdr3_aa: CASITPYGYEGNSPLHF
clone_size: many
j_call: TRBJ1-6
v_call: TRBV28
d_call: .

cdr3_nt: TGTGCCAGCAGTTTATTCAGCGGGGGAGAAGATACGCAGTATTTT
cdr3_aa: CASSLFSGGEDTQYF
clone_size: .
j_call: TRBJ2-3
v_call: TRBV27
d_call: TRBD2

cdr3_nt: TGTGCCAGCAGTTTAAATGGCCGGGACGAGCAGTACTTC
cdr3_aa: CASSLNGRDEQYF
clone_size: .
j_call: TRBJ2-7
v_call: TRBV12-3/TRBV12-4
d_call: .

cdr3_nt: TGTGCCAGCAGCCATACCGGGACAGCCTACGAGCAGTACTTC
cdr3_aa: CASSHTGTAYEQYF
clone_size: .
j_call: TRBJ2-7
v_call: TRBV7-9
d_call: TRBD1

cdr3_nt: TGCAGCGTTGATGAGCTGGTGCGCTATGGCTACACCTTC
cdr3_aa: CSVDELVRYGYTF
clone_size: .
j_call: TRBJ1-2
v_call: TRBV29-1
d_call: .

cdr3_nt: TGCGCCAGCAGCTTGGGGGTCGAGCAGTTCTTC
cdr3_aa: CASSLGVEQFF
clone_size: few
j_call: TRBJ2-1
v_call: TRBV5-1
d_call: .

cdr3_nt: TGTGCCACCCACGGGGGGGAGACCTACGAGCAGTACTTC
cdr3_aa: CATHGGETYEQYF
clone_size: .
j_call: TRBJ2-7
v_call: TRBV10-3
d_call: TRBD2

cdr3_nt: TGTGCCATCAGTGAGTCGGGATCGCAGGTCGATACGCAGTATTTT
cdr3_aa: CAISESGSQVDTQYF
clone_size: few
j_call: TRBJ2-3
v_call: TRBV10-3
d_call: .

cdr3_nt: TGTGCCAGCAGCAACCTAGCAGGGATCGACGAGCAGTACTTC
cdr3_aa: CASSNLAGIDEQYF
clone_size: .
j_call: TRBJ2-7
v_call: TRBV7-6
d_call: .

cdr3_nt: TGTGCCATCAGTGAACCTGACCAAGAGACCCAGTACTTC
cdr3_aa: CAISEPDQETQYF
clone_size: .
j_call: TRBJ2-5
v_call: TRBV10-3
d_call: .

cdr3_nt: TGCGCCAGCAGCCAAGATCCCAGTTCTGCCTACACCGGGGAGCTGTTTTTT
cdr3_aa: CASSQDPSSAYTGELFF
clone_size: few
j_call: TRBJ2-2
v_call: TRBV4-3
d_call: .